This TCR beta chain was identified during a study of shared clonotypes between healthy human individuals. About the study: Ranging from 18 to 49 in age, donors were two women and a few men. Findings and limits, study-wide: It was only blood that was sampled, and tissue repertoires likely differ.

Here immunoSEQ multiplex PCR was the method, and the copy in TCRdb shows in-frame clones only, minus some. Of approximately 1.1 million clones in the sample, approximately 80% are singletons; the top ten hold more than 0.5%. There are 13 residues in the CDR3. Germline CDR1 MNHEY, CDR2 SMNVEV (reference sequence). V lost 5 bases and J 7 bases, leaving 14 bases between the germline ends. For this clone: As yet, its antigen is unknown.

The investigators split CD4+ cells into a CD45RA+ naive subset and a CD45RA-negative memory subset. The sample was memory CD4+ T cells from PBMCs. Subset reported: CD45RA-negative fraction. The receptor was isolated from a man between 18 and 29 years old in good health. Some clones in this sample may be carry-over from other donors' samples. The rearrangement links TRBV27 to TRBJ2-5, with D possibly being TRBD2 (6 bases). The CDR3 loop reads CASSREGTVTQYF. CDR3 in DNA: TGTGCCAGCAGTCGTGAGGGGACTGTGACCCAGTACTTC.